This T cell receptor (beta chain) was sequenced in a study of T cell responses to AZD1222 COVID-19 vaccine. Repertoires were generated with immunoSEQ multiplex PCR, while TCRdb's copy carries only in-frame clones and drops some. The sample yields 70,000 to 100,000 clones, about 94% seen once. With regard to this clone: Its antigen is undetermined.

The germline V and J ends were trimmed by 5 bases and 5 bases, with 15 bases remaining between them. Per the germline V gene, CDR1 is SGHTA and CDR2 is FQGNSA. The length of the CDR3 is 15 residues. Study-wide results and limits: Vaccine-associated CD4 TCRs spanned spike, dominant at 160-218 and 743-854.

The receptor's source is an adult who received the AZD1222 COVID-19 vaccine. The sample in question was peripheral blood, obtained 28 days after the second AZD1222 dose. The chain links TRBV7-2 to TRBJ1-4, with D possibly TRBD1 on 5 matching bases. CDR3 DNA: TGTGCCAGCAGCCCTACCGGGGGGGGAAATGAAAAACTGTTTTTT. It translates to CASSPTGGGNEKLFF.